Shown below are 10 T cell receptor beta chains from a single sample sequenced in a study of blood T cell repertoires in COVID-19. Repertoires were generated with immunoSEQ multiplex PCR, while TCRdb's copy carries only in-frame clones and drops some. The sample holds fewer than 450,000 clones, 90% seen once. Sequenced: PBMCs or T cells enriched from blood (not recorded which). The receptors come from a man between 18 and 35 years old who had recovered from COVID-19.

This clone was detected once. The chain links TRBV28 to TRBJ2-1, with D perhaps matching TRBD1 (8 bases). Germline V lookup: CDR1 MDHEN, CDR2 SYDVKM. CDR3 length: 15 amino acids. V was cut by 2 bases and J by 10 bases, with 18 bases left in between. The DNA for the CDR3 is TGTGCCAGCAGTTTACGACTAGCCCGGGACAGGGAGCAGTTCTTC. Protein product: CASSLRLARDREQFF.

In this sample, this clone turned up a few times. Other DNA variants within this sample encode the same CDR3. V usage is TRBV7-9 and J usage is TRBJ2-7, with TRBD2 identical over 11 bases. Germline V gene data show CDR1 as SEHNR and CDR2 as FQNEAQ (reference sequence). The CDR3 is made up of 15 amino acids. V dropped 1 base and J dropped 1; count of bases not matched to a gene: 0. The CDR3 DNA sequence: TGTGCCAGCAGCTTAGGACTAGCGGGATCCTACGAGCAGTACTTC. This sequence encodes CASSLGLAGSYEQYF.

The chain employs TRBV5-4 and TRBJ2-3; 9 bases align to TRBD2. Germline loops: CDR1 SGHNT, CDR2 YYREEE (reference sequence). The J segment lost 7 bases and the V segment lost 1 base, leaving 10 bases of the junction unmatched. This CDR3 has 16 amino acids. CDR3 loop: CASSLYSGGQPNTQYF. The CDR3 nucleotides are TGTGCCAGCAGCTTGTATAGCGGGGGTCAGCCAAATACGCAGTATTTT.

V usage is TRBV19 and J usage is TRBJ2-5, with D tentatively TRBD2 (6 bases). V was clipped by 5 bases and J by 7 bases, with 8 bases between them. The CDR3 has 11 residues. Germline values: CDR1 LNHDA, CDR2 SQIVND (reference sequence). CDR3 nucleotide sequence: TGTGCCAGTAGTTTGGGGGGGACCCAGTACTTC. Protein sequence: CASSLGGTQYF.

The gene calls are TRBV7-9 and TRBJ1-1; 8 bases fit TRBD1. The V and J ends lost 4 bases and 7 bases, in that order; junction bases with no gene match: 5. CDR3 length: 13 residues. Per germline, CDR1 SEHNR and CDR2 FQNEAQ (reference sequence). DNA for the CDR3: TGTGCCAGCAGCTCGACAGGGGTCGGTGAAGCTTTCTTT. Protein: CASSSTGVGEAFF.

This chain uses TRBV5-6 with TRBJ1-6, with 9 bases lining up with TRBD1. This CDR3 region has 13 residues. The germline gives CDR1 SGHDT, CDR2 YYEEEE. V was pared by 0 bases and J by 13 bases, with 2 bases of the junction left unmatched. The CDR3 reads CASSLGDRAPLHF. In nucleotides, the CDR3 is TGTGCCAGCAGCTTGGGGGACAGGGCGCCCCTCCACTTT. Together with reference TRBV5-6 and TRBJ1-6, the CDR3 gives the full variable domain: DAGVTQSPTHLIKTRGQQVTLRCSPKSGHDTVSWYQQALGQGPQFIFQYYEEEERQRGNFPDRFSGHQFPNYSSELNVNALLLGDSALYLCASSLGDRAPLHFGNGTRLTVT.

This chain links TRBV6-2 or TRBV6-3 with TRBJ1-2; possibly TRBD1 for D (5 bases). Trimming removed 5 bases at V and 4 bases at J, with 14 bases between. This CDR3 has 14 amino acids. CDR1 and CDR2 from the germline V gene are MNHEY and SVGEGT. CDR3 nucleotide sequence: TGTGCCAGCAGTACGCCGACAGCTGTCTATGGCTACACCTTC. It specifies CASSTPTAVYGYTF.

This chain connects TRBV21-1 to TRBJ1-1; TRBD1 reflects the table's D call only, with no check against the DNA. TRBV21-1 is marked as a pseudogene. CDR3 length: 16 amino acids. The CDR3 sequence: CASSPRRASKNTEAFF. The CDR3 DNA reads as TGTGCCAGCAGTCCTCGCAGGGCATCGAAGAACACTGAAGCTTTCTTT.

J is TRBJ1-2 and V is TRBV4-1; D possibly corresponds to TRBD1 (5 bases). CDR1 is MGHRA, CDR2 YSYEKL, per germline. V lost 3 bases and J 5 bases, leaving 13 bases between the germline ends. The CDR3 sequence is 14 residues long. This CDR3 reads CASSHPTEPYGYTF. CDR3 DNA sequence: TGCGCCAGCAGCCACCCGACAGAACCGTATGGCTACACCTTC.

This clone was observed once. J is TRBJ2-7 and V is TRBV19; 11 nucleotides match TRBD1. V shed 6 bases and J 4 bases; nucleotides not matched to a gene: 2. The germline V gene encodes CDR1 LNHDA and CDR2 SQIVND (reference sequence). The CDR3 length is 13 residues. DNA of the CDR3: TGTGCCAGTAGCGGGACAGGGGGATACGAGCAGTACTTC. It encodes CASSGTGGYEQYF.